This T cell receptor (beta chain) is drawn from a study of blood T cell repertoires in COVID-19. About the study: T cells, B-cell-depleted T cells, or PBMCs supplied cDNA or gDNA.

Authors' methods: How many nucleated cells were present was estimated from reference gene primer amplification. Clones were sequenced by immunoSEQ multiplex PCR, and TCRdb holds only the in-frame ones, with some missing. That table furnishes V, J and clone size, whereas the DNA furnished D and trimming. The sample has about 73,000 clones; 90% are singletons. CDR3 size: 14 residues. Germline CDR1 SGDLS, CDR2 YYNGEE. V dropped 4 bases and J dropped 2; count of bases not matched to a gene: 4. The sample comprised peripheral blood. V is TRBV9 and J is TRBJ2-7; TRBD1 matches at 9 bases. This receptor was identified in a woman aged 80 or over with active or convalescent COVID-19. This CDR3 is CASSTGTGTYEQYF. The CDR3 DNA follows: TGTGCCAGCAGCACCGGGACAGGGACCTACGAGCAGTACTTC.